These 15 T cell receptor beta chains were all obtained from the same sample, sequenced in a study of T cell responses to AZD1222 COVID-19 vaccine. The protocol was immunoSEQ multiplex PCR, while the TCRdb copy is restricted to in-frame clones and leaves out a portion. The sample includes about 120,000 clones, around 88% of them seen just once. Source: peripheral blood, taken on day 0 of AZD1222 vaccination. These TCRs come from an adult in good health.

The rearrangement links TRBV10-2 to TRBJ1-2, with a tentative D call TRBD1 (5 bases). Germline V CDR1 and CDR2: WSHSY, SAAADI. V was pared by 7 bases and J by 7 bases, with 19 bases between. CDR3 size: 14 residues. Written as DNA, the CDR3 is TGCGCCAGCATCAGGGCGGCAGGGACTTCTGGCTACACCTTC. Its translation: CASIRAAGTSGYTF.

This rearrangement joins TRBV2 to TRBJ1-6; D not resolved. The CDR3 loop spans 15 amino acids. Trimming pared 2 bases from V and 7 bases from J, leaving 12 bases between. Per germline, CDR1 SNHLY and CDR2 FYNNEI. CDR3 in DNA: TGTGCCAGCAGTGAACGGAAGCTTTCAAATTCACCCCTCCACTTT. Its translation is CASSERKLSNSPLHF. Supplemented by reference TRBV2 and TRBJ1-6, the full variable domain reads EPEVTQTPSHQVTQMGQEVILRCVPISNHLYFYWYRQILGQKVEFLVSFYNNEISEKSEIFDDQFSVERPDGSNFTLKIRSTKLEDSAMYFCASSERKLSNSPLHFGNGTRLTVT.

This chain connects TRBV25-1 to TRBJ2-1; possible D gene TRBD1, 6 bases. The CDR3 extends over 12 amino acids. The V gene lost 6 bases and the J gene lost 6 bases, with 9 bases spanning the gap. CDR1 and CDR2 from the germline V gene are MGHDK and SYGVNS. In DNA form, the CDR3 reads TGTGCCAGCAGAGGACAGAGCAATGAGCAGTTCTTC. It encodes CASRGQSNEQFF. The variable domain in full, completed from reference TRBV25-1 and TRBJ2-1, reads EADIYQTPRYLVIGTGKKITLECSQTMGHDKMYWYQQDPGMELHLIHYSYGVNSTEKGDLSSESTVSRIRTEHFPLTLESARPSHTSQYLCASRGQSNEQFFGPGTRLTVL.

The J gene is TRBJ1-1, the V gene TRBV6-5; no reliable D call. Trimming took off 5 bases at V and 1 base at J, with 14 bases between the two ends. The CDR3 runs 15 residues. Germline loops: CDR1 MNHEY, CDR2 SVGAGI. CDR3 DNA: TGTGCCAGCAGTCCCCCGGAAATAGAGAACACTGAAGCTTTCTTT. This gives the protein CASSPPEIENTEAFF.

V usage is TRBV7-3 and J usage is TRBJ1-2, with D hard to call. Germline V gives CDR1 SGHTA, CDR2 FQGTGA. Trimming pared 1 base from V and 6 bases from J, leaving 15 bases between. The length of the CDR3 is 15 residues. The CDR3: CASSLIGLAADGYTF. In DNA, the CDR3 is TGTGCCAGCAGCTTAATAGGCCTGGCAGCGGATGGCTACACCTTC.

This chain connects TRBV15 to TRBJ2-3; D gene uncertain. Germline V CDR1 and CDR2: LNHNV, YYDKDF (reference sequence). The V end lost 8 bases, the J end lost 2 bases, and 11 bases lay between the germline ends. CDR3 size: 13 residues. The CDR3 region is CATLSPDTDTQYF. The CDR3 bases are TGTGCCACCCTCAGCCCAGACACAGATACGCAGTATTTT.

The rearrangement uses TRBV28 and TRBJ1-2; D unclear. V was shortened by 7 bases and J by 7 bases, with 10 bases between the two germline ends. CDR1 and CDR2 from the germline V gene are MDHEN and SYDVKM. CDR3 size: 11 residues. The CDR3 DNA reads TGTGCCAGCAAACACCGCGCTGGCTACACCTTC. Protein product: CASKHRAGYTF.

The rearrangement uses TRBV30 and TRBJ1-6; 8 positions match TRBD1. The germline CDR1 and CDR2 sequences are GTSNPN and SVGIG (reference sequence). V was clipped by 1 base and J by 9 bases; unmatched bases: 5. The CDR3 covers 14 residues. The CDR3 coding sequence is TGTGCCTGGAGTGAGCAGGGGGCTCTTTCACCCCTCCACTTT. Translated: CAWSEQGALSPLHF.

This chain uses TRBV12-3 or TRBV12-4 with TRBJ2-2; the D is unclear. This CDR3 is 12 amino acids long. Trimming shortened V by 2 bases and J by 12 bases, and 10 bases separated the two germline ends. CDR3 sequence (DNA): TGTGCCAGCAGTTTACAAACAGTGCAGCTGTTTTTT. Translation: CASSLQTVQLFF.

V is TRBV5-8 and J is TRBJ2-2, with 9 bases lining up with TRBD2. J gave up 1 base and V 4 bases, and 5 bases lay outside the gene matches. CDR3 size: 16 residues. Per germline, CDR1 SGHTS and CDR2 YDEGEE. The CDR3 DNA sequence: TGTGCCAGCAGCGACTGGACTAGCGTGAACACCGGGGAGCTGTTTTTT. Protein sequence: CASSDWTSVNTGELFF.

This clone was picked up one time. J is TRBJ1-3 and V is TRBV5-5; TRBD1 is a possible D gene (5 bases). The CDR3 consists of 15 residues. V was trimmed by 3 bases and J by 0 bases, leaving 10 bases between them. From germline, CDR1 is SGHKS and CDR2 YYEKEE (reference sequence). CDR3 nucleotide sequence: TGTGCCAGCAGCTCAGGGCCCAGCTCTGGAAACACCATATATTTT. Amino acid sequence: CASSSGPSSGNTIYF. Looking up the rest from reference TRBV5-5 and TRBJ1-3 gives the full variable domain: DAGVTQSPTHLIKTRGQQVTLRCSPISGHKSVSWYQQVLGQGPQFIFQYYEKEERGRGNFPDRFSARQFPNYSSELNVNALLLGDSALYLCASSSGPSSGNTIYFGEGSWLTVV.

This clone was seen only once. V and J are TRBV6-5 and TRBJ1-6; D gene ambiguous. V was cut by 11 bases and J by 7 bases, with 15 bases left in between. CDR1 is MNHEY, CDR2 SVGAGI, per germline. This CDR3 spans 13 amino acids. The CDR3 sequence is CASSRIGNSPLHF. Written as DNA, the CDR3 is TGTGCCTCCAGCAGAATTGGAAATTCACCCCTCCACTTT.

This chain joins TRBV7-9 and TRBJ1-5; possible D gene TRBD1, 5 bases. The CDR3 loop spans 14 amino acids. The germline gives CDR1 SEHNR, CDR2 FQNEAQ (reference sequence). Trimming took off 1 base at V and 4 bases at J, with 8 bases between the two ends. CDR3 coding DNA: TGTGCCAGCAGCTTAGTGGGGGGGAATCAGCCCCAGCATTTT. This gives the protein CASSLVGGNQPQHF.

The CDR3 region has the DNA TGTGCCAGCAGCTTAGACAAAAGCTCCTACAATGAGCAGTTCTTC. Translating it yields CASSLDKSSYNEQFF. The genes are TRBV7-9 and TRBJ2-1; D not certain. Per the germline V gene, CDR1 is SEHNR and CDR2 is FQNEAQ (reference sequence). This CDR3 contains 15 residues. V shed 1 base and J shed 0 bases, with 7 bases lying between them.

The chain has TRBV28 and TRBJ2-7; TRBD2 matches at 9 bases. The germline V gene encodes CDR1 MDHEN and CDR2 SYDVKM. The CDR3 is made up of 14 amino acids. Germline trimming cut 8 bases from V and 2 bases from J; bases unmatched to any gene: 7. In DNA form, the CDR3 reads TGTGCCAGCGAAGGGGCGGGGGGGACCTACGAGCAGTACTTC. Residues: CASEGAGGTYEQYF.